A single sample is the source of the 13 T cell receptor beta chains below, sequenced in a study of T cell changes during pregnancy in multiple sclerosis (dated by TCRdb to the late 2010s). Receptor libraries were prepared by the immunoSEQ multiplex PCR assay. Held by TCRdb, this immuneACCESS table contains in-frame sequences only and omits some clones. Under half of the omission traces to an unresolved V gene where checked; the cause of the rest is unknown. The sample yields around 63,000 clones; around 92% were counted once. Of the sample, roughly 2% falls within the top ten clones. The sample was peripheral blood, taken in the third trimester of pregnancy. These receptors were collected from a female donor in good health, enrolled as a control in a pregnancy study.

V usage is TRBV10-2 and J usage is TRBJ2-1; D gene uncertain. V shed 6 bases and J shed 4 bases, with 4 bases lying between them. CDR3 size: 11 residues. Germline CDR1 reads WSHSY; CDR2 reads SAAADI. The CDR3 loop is CASSLYNEQFF. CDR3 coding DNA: TGCGCCAGCAGCTTATACAATGAGCAGTTCTTC.

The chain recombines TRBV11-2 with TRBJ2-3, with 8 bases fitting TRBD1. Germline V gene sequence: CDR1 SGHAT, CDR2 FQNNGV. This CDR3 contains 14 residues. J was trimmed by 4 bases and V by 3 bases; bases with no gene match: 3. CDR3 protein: CASSLVTGADTQYF. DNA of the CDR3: TGTGCCAGCAGCTTGGTGACAGGGGCAGATACGCAGTATTTT. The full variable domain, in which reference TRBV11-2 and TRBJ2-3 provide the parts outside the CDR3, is EAGVAQSPRYKIIEKRQSVAFWCNPISGHATLYWYQQILGQGPKLLIQFQNNGVVDDSQLPKDRFSAERLKGVDSTLKIQPAKLEDSAVYLCASSLVTGADTQYFGPGTRLTVL.

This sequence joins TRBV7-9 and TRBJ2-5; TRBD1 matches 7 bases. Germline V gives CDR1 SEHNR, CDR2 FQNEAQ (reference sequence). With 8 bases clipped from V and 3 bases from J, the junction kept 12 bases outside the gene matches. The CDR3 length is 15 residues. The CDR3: CASSRSRDSKETQYF. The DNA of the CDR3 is TGTGCCAGCTCTCGCTCTCGGGACAGTAAAGAGACCCAGTACTTC.

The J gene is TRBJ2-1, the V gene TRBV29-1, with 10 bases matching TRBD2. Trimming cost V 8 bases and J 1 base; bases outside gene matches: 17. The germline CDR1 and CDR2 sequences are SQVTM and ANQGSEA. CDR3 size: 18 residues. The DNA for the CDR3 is TGCAGCCCCCAGGGGCCTAGCGGGAGTGGCGGGTCCTACAATGAGCAGTTCTTC. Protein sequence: CSPQGPSGSGGSYNEQFF.

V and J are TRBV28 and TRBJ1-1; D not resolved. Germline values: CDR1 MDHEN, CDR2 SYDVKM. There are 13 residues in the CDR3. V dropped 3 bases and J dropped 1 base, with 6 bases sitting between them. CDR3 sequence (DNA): TGTGCCAGCAGTTTGCTTAGGAACACTGAAGCTTTCTTT. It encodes CASSLLRNTEAFF. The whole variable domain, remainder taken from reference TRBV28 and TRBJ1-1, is DVKVTQSSRYLVKRTGEKVFLECVQDMDHENMFWYRQDPGLGLRLIYFSYDVKMKEKGDIPEGYSVSREKKERFSLILESASTNQTSMYLCASSLLRNTEAFFGQGTRLTVV.

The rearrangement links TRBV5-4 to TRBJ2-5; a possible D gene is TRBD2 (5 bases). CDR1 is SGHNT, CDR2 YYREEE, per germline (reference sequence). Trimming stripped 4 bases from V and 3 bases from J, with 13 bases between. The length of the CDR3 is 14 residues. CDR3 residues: CASSGKSGEETQYF. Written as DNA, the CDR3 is TGTGCCAGCAGCGGGAAGAGCGGTGAAGAGACCCAGTACTTC.

The CDR3 region has the DNA TGTGCCAGTAGGACAGGGGAGAACTACGAGCAGTACTTC. Its protein is CASRTGENYEQYF. The gene calls are TRBV19 and TRBJ2-7; 8 nucleotides agree with TRBD1. With V trimmed by 6 bases and J by 3 bases, 4 bases remained unmatched. Germline values: CDR1 LNHDA, CDR2 SQIVND (reference sequence). The length of the CDR3 is 13 residues. The full variable domain, completed using reference TRBV19 and TRBJ2-7, is DGGITQSPKYLFRKEGQNVTLSCEQNLNHDAMYWYRQDPGQGLRLIYYSQIVNDFQKGDIAEGYSVSREKKESFPLTVTSAQKNPTAFYLCASRTGENYEQYFGPGTRLTVT.

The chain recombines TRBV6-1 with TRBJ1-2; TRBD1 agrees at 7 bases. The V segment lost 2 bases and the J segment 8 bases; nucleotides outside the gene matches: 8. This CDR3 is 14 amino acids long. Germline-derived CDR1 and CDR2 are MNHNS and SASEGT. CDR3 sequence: CASSERPGGGGYTF. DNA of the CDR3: TGTGCCAGCAGTGAACGACCAGGGGGTGGGGGCTACACCTTC.

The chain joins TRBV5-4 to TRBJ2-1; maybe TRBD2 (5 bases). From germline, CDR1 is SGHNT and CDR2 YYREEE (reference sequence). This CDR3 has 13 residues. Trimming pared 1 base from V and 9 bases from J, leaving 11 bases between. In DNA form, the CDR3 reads TGTGCCAGCAGCTTGAGAGGGTCCTTTGAGCAGTTCTTC. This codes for CASSLRGSFEQFF.

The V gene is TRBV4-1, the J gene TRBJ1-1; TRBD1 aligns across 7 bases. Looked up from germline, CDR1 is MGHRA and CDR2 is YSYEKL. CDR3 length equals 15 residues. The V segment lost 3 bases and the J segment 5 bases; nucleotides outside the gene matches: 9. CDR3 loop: CASSQDDRAGTEAFF. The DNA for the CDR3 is TGCGCCAGCAGCCAGGATGACAGGGCGGGGACTGAAGCTTTCTTT.

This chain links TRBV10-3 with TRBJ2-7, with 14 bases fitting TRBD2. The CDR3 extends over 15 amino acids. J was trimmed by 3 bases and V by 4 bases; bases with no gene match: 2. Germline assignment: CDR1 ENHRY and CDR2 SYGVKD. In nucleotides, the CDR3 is TGTGCCATCAGTGCTGGGACTAGCGGGAGCTACGAGCAGTACTTC. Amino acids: CAISAGTSGSYEQYF.

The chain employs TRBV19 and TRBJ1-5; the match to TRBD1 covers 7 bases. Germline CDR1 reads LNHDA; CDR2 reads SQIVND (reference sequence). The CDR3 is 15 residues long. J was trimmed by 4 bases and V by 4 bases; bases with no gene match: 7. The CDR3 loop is CASSRGDRRNQPQHF. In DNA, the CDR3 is TGTGCCAGTAGTAGGGGGGACAGACGTAATCAGCCCCAGCATTTT.

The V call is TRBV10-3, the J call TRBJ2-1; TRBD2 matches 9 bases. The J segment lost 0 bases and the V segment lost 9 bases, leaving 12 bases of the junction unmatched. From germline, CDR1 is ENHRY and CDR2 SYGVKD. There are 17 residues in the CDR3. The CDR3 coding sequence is TGTGCCATAGGAGCCGTTGGCGGGAGGGCCTCCTACAATGAGCAGTTCTTC. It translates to CAIGAVGGRASYNEQFF.